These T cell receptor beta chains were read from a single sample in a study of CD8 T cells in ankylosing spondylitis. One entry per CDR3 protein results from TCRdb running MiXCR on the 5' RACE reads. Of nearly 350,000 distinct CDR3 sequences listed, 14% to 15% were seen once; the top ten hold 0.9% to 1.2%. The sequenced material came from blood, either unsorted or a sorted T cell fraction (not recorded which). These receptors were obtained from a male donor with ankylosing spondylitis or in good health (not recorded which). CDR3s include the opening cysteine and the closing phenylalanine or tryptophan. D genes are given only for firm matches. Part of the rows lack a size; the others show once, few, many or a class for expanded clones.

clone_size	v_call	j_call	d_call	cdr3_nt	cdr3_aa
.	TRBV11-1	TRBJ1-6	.	TGTGCCAGCAGCGCCTGGGACGGATATAATTCACCCCTCCACTTT	CASSAWDGYNSPLHF
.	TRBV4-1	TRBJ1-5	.	TGCGCCAGCAGCCGGCTCGGCCAAAATCAGCCCCAGCATTTT	CASSRLGQNQPQHF
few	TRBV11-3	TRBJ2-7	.	TGTGCCAGCAGCTCCGTTCGGGGTGATAAGCAGTACTTC	CASSSVRGDKQYF
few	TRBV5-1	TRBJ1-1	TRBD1	TGCGCCAGCAGCTTGCTAGGGGGCACCACTGAAGCTTTCTTT	CASSLLGGTTEAFF
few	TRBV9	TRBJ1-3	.	TGTGCCAGCAGCCGTGGGAGTATCTCTGGAAACACCATATATTTT	CASSRGSISGNTIYF
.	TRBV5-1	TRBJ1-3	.	TGCGCCAGCAGCTTAGAGGGGACGAGCTCTGGAAACACCATATATTTT	CASSLEGTSSGNTIYF
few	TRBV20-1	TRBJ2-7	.	TGCAGTGCCCTACGGAGGGGGGAGTACTCCGAGCAGTACTTC	CSALRRGEYSEQYF
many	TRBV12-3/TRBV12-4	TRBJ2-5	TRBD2	TGTGCCAGCAGTGGGGGACTAGCGGGAGAGACCCAGTACTTC	CASSGGLAGETQYF
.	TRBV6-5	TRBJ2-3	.	TGTGCCAGCAGTTACTCCCATCCAGCCCGAGGCACAGATACGCAGTATTTT	CASSYSHPARGTDTQYF
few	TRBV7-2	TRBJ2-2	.	TGTGCCAGCAGCGCGGGACAGAATGCGAACACCGGGGAGCTGTTTTTT	CASSAGQNANTGELFF
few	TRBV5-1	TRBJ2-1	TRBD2	TGCGCCAGCAGTTCGAACCCTAGCGGGAGGCCAGGAGATGAGCAGTTCTTC	CASSSNPSGRPGDEQFF
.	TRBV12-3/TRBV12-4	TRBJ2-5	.	TGTGCCAGCAGTTTTATGGGGCAAGAGACCCAGTACTTC	CASSFMGQETQYF
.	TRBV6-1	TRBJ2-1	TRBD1	TGTGCCAGCAGTGAAGTAAACAGGGGGCAGGAGTTCTTC	CASSEVNRGQEFF
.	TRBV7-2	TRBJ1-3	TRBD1	TGTGCCAGCAGCTTGGACAGGGGGCGAATTGGAAACACCATATATTTT	CASSLDRGRIGNTIYF
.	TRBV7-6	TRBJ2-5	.	TGTGCCAGCAGCTTAATTGGGGGAATTACTGGGGAATCAAAGAAGGGATTGGAGACCCAGTACTTC	CASSLIGGITGESKKGLETQYF
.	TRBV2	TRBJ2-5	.	TGTGCCAGCATTCAGGGGGGCGAGTACAGTACCCAGTACTTC	CASIQGGEYSTQYF
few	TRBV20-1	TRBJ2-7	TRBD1	TGCAGTGCTAGAGAGGGACAGCAACCCTACGAGCAGTACTTC	CSAREGQQPYEQYF
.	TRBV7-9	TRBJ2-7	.	TGTGCCAGCAGAGAATGGACCGCTAAGGACTACGAGCAGTACTTC	CASREWTAKDYEQYF
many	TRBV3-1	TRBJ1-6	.	TGTGCCAGCAGCCAAACGAATCGTTCACCCCTCCACTTT	CASSQTNRSPLHF
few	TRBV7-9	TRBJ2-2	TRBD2	TGTGCCAGCAGCTTAAGCGGGGGCGCCGGGGAGCTGTTTTTT	CASSLSGGAGELFF
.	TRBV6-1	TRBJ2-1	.	TGTGCCAGCAGTGAAGCTTTGGACAGAACCTCGAGCTCCTACATTGAGCAGTTCTTC	CASSEALDRTSSSYIEQFF
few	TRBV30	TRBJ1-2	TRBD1	TGTGCCTGGAGTGTACTCCCAGGGGGTGACTATGGCTACACCTTC	CAWSVLPGGDYGYTF